A single sample gave rise to the 10 T cell receptor beta chains below, sequenced in a study of blood T cells in healthy people across ages (dated by TCRdb to the mid-2010s). Library method: 5' RACE. Instrument on record: Illumina HiSeq 2500. A second PCR of about 7 to 12 cycles was run with a J-beta primer mix and a sample-barcoded 5' primer. TCRdb cleaned the public reads at Q25 with fastp, built clones with MiXCR and kept in-frame beta chains. Rows are unified per CDR3 protein, each entry keeping the most common DNA and genes. The sample records 1 million or so distinct CDR3 sequences, approximately 26% of which are singletons. Approximately 0.7% of the sample is in the top ten clones. The sample was also reused in another study, on T cells of mothers and their children.

The sequenced material came from blood. The receptors shown here come from a girl aged 2 to 10 in good health.

CDR3 loop: CASSSGGSTYNEQFF. CDR3 in DNA: TGTGCCAGCAGCTCAGGCGGTTCAACTTACAATGAGCAGTTCTTC. The chain links TRBV7-9 to TRBJ2-1; D gene ambiguous. V was shortened by 4 bases and J by 4 bases, with 14 bases between the two germline ends. This CDR3 is built from 15 residues. CDR1 and CDR2 from the germline V gene are SEHNR and FQNEAQ (reference sequence). Full variable domain (remainder filled in from reference TRBV7-9 and TRBJ2-1): DTGVSQNPRHKITKRGQNVTFRCDPISEHNRLYWYRQTLGQGPEFLTYFQNEAQLEKSRLLSDRFSAERPKGSFSTLEIQRTEQGDSAMYLCASSSGGSTYNEQFFGPGTRLTVL.

Regarding this clonotype: The junction and the germline gene differ at one end; a read error may be behind it. The V gene is TRBV4-1, the J gene TRBJ1-1, with D perhaps TRBD1 (5 bases). Germline-derived CDR1 and CDR2 are MGHRA and YSYEKL. There are 15 residues in the CDR3. DNA of the CDR3: TGCGCCAGCAGGGGACTAGGGGAGGTGAACACTGCAGCTTTCTTT. Protein product: CASRGLGEVNTAAFF.

Notes on this clonotype: At one of its ends the junction is not consistent with the germline gene, which may arise from a read error. The V gene is TRBV11-2, the J gene TRBJ2-7; D may match TRBD1 or TRBD2 (5 bases each). The DNA end lines up better with TRBJ2-5; the J call may be wrong. The CDR3 sequence is 15 residues long. Germline assignment: CDR1 SGHAT and CDR2 FQNNGV. The CDR3 protein is CANSLVPGPPETQYF. The CDR3 DNA is TGTGCCAACAGCTTGGTGCCGGGACCCCCAGAGACCCAGTACTTC.

This clonotype was detected a few times. The genes are TRBV20-1 and TRBJ2-7, with 8 bases that match TRBD1. The ends lost 1 base at V and 8 bases at J; junction bases unmatched: 7. The CDR3 spans 13 residues. CDR1 and CDR2 from the germline V gene are DFQATT and SNEGSKA (reference sequence). CDR3 DNA: TGCAGTGCTAGAGGGGGACAGGCTTACAAGCAGTACTTC. Translating it yields CSARGGQAYKQYF.

The chain links TRBV7-3 to TRBJ2-5; 9 bases are shared with TRBD1. The DNA end lines up better with TRBJ2-1; the J call may be wrong. The germline CDR1 and CDR2 sequences are SGHTA and FQGTGA. This CDR3 has 15 residues. For the CDR3, the DNA is TGTGCCAGCAGCTCTCCAGACAGGGGGAATAATGAGCAGTTCTTC. Its protein is CASSSPDRGNNEQFF.

The rearrangement joins TRBV20-1 to TRBJ1-5; D not certain. The germline V gene encodes CDR1 DFQATT and CDR2 SNEGSKA (reference sequence). This CDR3 has 14 amino acids. The V and J ends lost 1 base and 0 bases respectively, with 7 bases between them. The CDR3 here is CSARVSASNQPQHF. The CDR3 DNA reads TGCAGTGCTAGAGTATCAGCTAGCAATCAGCCCCAGCATTTT.

The J gene is TRBJ2-1, the V gene TRBV20-1; 11 bases match TRBD2. The germline V gene encodes CDR1 DFQATT and CDR2 SNEGSKA (reference sequence). V shed 3 bases and J 10 bases; nucleotides not matched to a gene: 8. The CDR3 length is 14 residues. In DNA, the CDR3 is TGCAGTGCTAGTATGCCTAGCGGGAGGAGAGAGCAGTTCTTC. Amino acid sequence: CSASMPSGRREQFF.

DNA for the CDR3: TGCAGTGCTAGAGATAGTCGGGGGGCGTACAATGAGCAGTTCTTC. The encoded protein is CSARDSRGAYNEQFF. V and J are TRBV20-1 and TRBJ2-1, with D maybe TRBD2 (7 bases). The V end was cut by 0 bases, the J end by 4 bases, with 13 bases between. This CDR3 is built from 15 residues. Germline-derived CDR1 and CDR2 are DFQATT and SNEGSKA (reference sequence).

The rearrangement uses TRBV19 and TRBJ1-2, with D possibly being TRBD1 (5 bases). CDR1 LNHDA and CDR2 SQIVND come from the germline V gene (reference sequence). The CDR3 extends over 12 amino acids. Trimming shortened V by 7 bases and J by 4 bases, and 10 bases separated the two germline ends. The CDR3 sequence is CASMSGPYGYTF. The CDR3 nucleotides read TGTGCCAGTATGTCGGGGCCCTATGGCTACACCTTC.

The chain recombines TRBV6-5 with TRBJ2-5; the D is unclear. V gave up 5 bases and J gave up 2 bases, with 12 bases separating them. The CDR3 is made up of 14 amino acids. Germline V CDR1 and CDR2: MNHEY, SVGAGI. This CDR3 reads CASSLRINQETQYF. In DNA form, the CDR3 reads TGTGCCAGCAGTCTCCGGATTAATCAAGAGACCCAGTACTTC.